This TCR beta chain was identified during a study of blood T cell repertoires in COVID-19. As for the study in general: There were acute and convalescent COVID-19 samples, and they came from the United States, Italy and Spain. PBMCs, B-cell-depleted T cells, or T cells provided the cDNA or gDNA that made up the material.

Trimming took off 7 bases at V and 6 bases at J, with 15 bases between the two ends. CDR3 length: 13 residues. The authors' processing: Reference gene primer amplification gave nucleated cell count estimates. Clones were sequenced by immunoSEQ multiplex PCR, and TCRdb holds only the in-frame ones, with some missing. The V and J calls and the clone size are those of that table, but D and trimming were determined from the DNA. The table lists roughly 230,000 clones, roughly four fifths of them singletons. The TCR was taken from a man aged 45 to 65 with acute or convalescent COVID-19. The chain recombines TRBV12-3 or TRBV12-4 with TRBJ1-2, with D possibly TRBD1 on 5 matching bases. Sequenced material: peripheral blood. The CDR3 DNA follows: TGTGCCAGCATCGCCGGGGGTGGGGATGGCTACACCTTC. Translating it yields CASIAGGGDGYTF.